This entry lists 22 T cell receptor beta chains sequenced from one sample in a study of blood T cell repertoires in COVID-19. The method was immunoSEQ multiplex PCR; TCRdb's version includes in-frame clones alone and lacks a portion of them. The repertoire has fewer than 450,000 clones, 70% to 90% of them found once; the top ten carry around 2.1%. The sequencing sample was made of PBMCs or T cells enriched from blood (not recorded which). All receptors derive from a woman aged 40 to 49 with acute COVID-19.

The rearrangement links TRBV5-1 to TRBJ2-4, with TRBD2 identical over 7 bases. J was trimmed by 0 bases and V by 3 bases; bases with no gene match: 3. From germline, CDR1 is SGHRS and CDR2 YFSETQ. The CDR3 covers 15 residues. As DNA, the CDR3 is TGCGCCAGCAGCTCGGGGGGTTTAGCCAAAAACATTCAGTACTTC. Its protein product is CASSSGGLAKNIQYF.

This sequence joins TRBV13 and TRBJ1-1; a weak D match, TRBD1 (5 bases). This CDR3 is 11 amino acids long. V shed 3 bases and J shed 6 bases, with 5 bases lying between them. Germline CDR1 and CDR2: PRHDT and FYEKMQ (reference sequence). The CDR3, as DNA: TGTGCCAGCAGCTTCAGGGCTGAAGCTTTCTTT. The encoded protein is CASSFRAEAFF. Drawing the rest from reference TRBV13 and TRBJ1-1, the complete variable domain is AAGVIQSPRHLIKEKRETATLKCYPIPRHDTVYWYQQGPGQDPQFLISFYEKMQSDKGSIPDRFSAQQFSDYHSELNMSSLELGDSALYFCASSFRAEAFFGQGTRLTVV.

This clone was detected once. This chain uses TRBV11-2 with TRBJ1-5; D is possibly TRBD1 (5 bases). Deletions cut 5 bases from V and 1 base from J, with 9 bases between. Germline-derived CDR1 and CDR2 are SGHAT and FQNNGV. The CDR3 runs to 14 residues. CDR3 in amino acids: CASSRDRSNQPQHF. The CDR3 nucleotides read TGTGCCAGCAGCAGAGACAGAAGCAATCAGCCCCAGCATTTT.

V usage is TRBV18 and J usage is TRBJ2-7; the match to TRBD1 covers 7 bases. The trim removed 3 bases at V and 5 bases at J, leaving 7 bases unmatched. Germline assignment: CDR1 KGHSH and CDR2 LQKENI. The CDR3 loop spans 14 amino acids. The CDR3 is CASSPGTASHEQYF. The CDR3 nucleotides read TGTGCCAGCTCACCGGGGACAGCATCCCACGAGCAGTACTTC.

V usage is TRBV7-2 and J usage is TRBJ2-1; the match to TRBD2 covers 11 bases. CDR3 length: 16 residues. Trimming cost V 0 bases and J 10 bases; bases outside gene matches: 8. In germline, CDR1 is SGHTA, CDR2 FQGNSA. CDR3 coding DNA: TGTGCCAGCAGCTTAGCTCGCCTAGCGGGGGGACCCGAGCAGTTCTTC. This encodes CASSLARLAGGPEQFF.

CDR3 in amino acids: CASSQIAGVEETQYF. In DNA form, the CDR3 reads TGCGCCAGCAGCCAAATAGCCGGGGTCGAAGAGACCCAGTACTTC. The V and J genes are TRBV4-1 and TRBJ2-5, with D perhaps matching TRBD2 (5 bases). V lost 2 bases and J 3 bases, leaving 13 bases between the germline ends. There are 15 residues in the CDR3. From germline, CDR1 is MGHRA and CDR2 YSYEKL.

This chain links TRBV2 with TRBJ2-1; TRBD1 matches 8 bases. The CDR3 is 14 residues long. Per germline, CDR1 SNHLY and CDR2 FYNNEI. With 3 bases clipped from V and 8 bases from J, the junction kept 6 bases outside the gene matches. The CDR3 bases are TGTGCCAGCAGTGAGAGACAGGGGATGCATGAGCAGTTCTTC. It encodes CASSERQGMHEQFF. The variable domain in full, with the rest retrieved from reference TRBV2 and TRBJ2-1, is EPEVTQTPSHQVTQMGQEVILRCVPISNHLYFYWYRQILGQKVEFLVSFYNNEISEKSEIFDDQFSVERPDGSNFTLKIRSTKLEDSAMYFCASSERQGMHEQFFGPGTRLTVL.

The CDR3 nucleotides are TGTGCCAGCAAACAAGGGGGGGGGTCGACCTACGAGCAGTACTTC. Its protein product is CASKQGGGSTYEQYF. The J gene is TRBJ2-7, the V gene TRBV6-5; maybe TRBD2 (7 bases). Germline V gene sequence: CDR1 MNHEY, CDR2 SVGAGI. Trimming stripped 7 bases from V and 2 bases from J, with 18 bases between. The CDR3 totals 15 residues.

The chain links TRBV29-1 to TRBJ2-4, with 8 bases that match TRBD2. V was clipped by 4 bases and J by 3 bases; unmatched bases: 14. Germline V gene data show CDR1 as SQVTM and CDR2 as ANQGSEA. The CDR3 is 17 amino acids. The CDR3 nucleotides are TGCAGCGTTGCCCAAGGGAGCGGGGGACCCCTCAAAAACATTCAGTACTTC. This translates into CSVAQGSGGPLKNIQYF.

J is TRBJ2-2 and V is TRBV2; 7 nucleotides match TRBD1. Germline V gene sequence: CDR1 SNHLY, CDR2 FYNNEI. J was trimmed by 7 bases and V by 5 bases; bases with no gene match: 4. This CDR3 has 13 amino acids. Written as DNA, the CDR3 is TGTGCCAGCAGTACAGGGGTCGGCGGGGAGCTGTTTTTT. Its protein is CASSTGVGGELFF.

J is TRBJ1-4 and V is TRBV19; 7 bases align to TRBD1. The V gene's germline CDR1 is LNHDA and CDR2 SQIVND (reference sequence). V gave up 5 bases and J gave up 13 bases; unmatched junction bases: 7. The CDR3 covers 12 residues. The CDR3 nucleotides read TGTGCCAGTAGTTTCTCGGACAGGCGACTGTTTTTT. This translates into CASSFSDRRLFF.

The J gene is TRBJ1-2, the V gene TRBV5-5; 8 nucleotides line up with TRBD1. CDR1 and CDR2 (germline): SGHKS, YYEKEE (reference sequence). With 1 base clipped from V and 4 bases from J, the junction kept 9 bases outside the gene matches. This CDR3 contains 16 residues. CDR3 DNA sequence: TGTGCCAGCAGCTTGACGAGGACAGGGACAACCTATGGCTACACCTTC. This sequence encodes CASSLTRTGTTYGYTF.

This chain uses TRBV7-2 with TRBJ2-5; 7 bases are a match to TRBD2. The CDR3 covers 15 residues. The germline gives CDR1 SGHTA, CDR2 FQGNSA. The junction had 9 bases not matched to a gene; V was cut back by 4 bases and J by 4 bases. Written as DNA, the CDR3 is TGTGCCAGCAGCTCAAGACGACTAGCTCGAGAGACCCAGTACTTC. It translates to CASSSRRLARETQYF.

This clone was counted a few times. The genes are TRBV30 and TRBJ2-7; D is possibly TRBD1 (6 bases). Germline V gives CDR1 GTSNPN, CDR2 SVGIG (reference sequence). Trimming took 0 bases from V and 3 from J, leaving 12 bases between them. The CDR3 contains 14 residues. The CDR3 is CAWSVQGGFYEQYF. For the CDR3, the DNA is TGTGCCTGGAGTGTACAGGGTGGGTTCTACGAGCAGTACTTC.

V is TRBV19 and J is TRBJ2-7; tentative D call: TRBD2 (5 bases). Per the germline V gene, CDR1 is LNHDA and CDR2 is SQIVND (reference sequence). The CDR3 covers 15 residues. The V end was cut by 10 bases, the J end by 7 bases, with 26 bases between. The CDR3 here is CATAPQGLVGEEQYF. The DNA for the CDR3 is TGTGCCACTGCCCCGCAAGGACTCGTTGGGGAAGAGCAGTACTTC.

The genes are TRBV7-9 and TRBJ1-1; TRBD1 might be the D (6 bases). Germline-derived CDR1 and CDR2 are SEHNR and FQNEAQ (reference sequence). Trimming left V 1 base short and J 1 base short, with 10 bases between. This CDR3 is built from 15 residues. The CDR3 protein is CASSLETGQNTEAFF. CDR3 in DNA: TGTGCCAGCAGCTTAGAAACAGGGCAGAACACTGAAGCTTTCTTT.

V is TRBV15 and J is TRBJ2-7; D call uncertain. Germline loops: CDR1 LNHNV, CDR2 YYDKDF (reference sequence). The CDR3 covers 12 residues. V was pared by 0 bases and J by 7 bases, with 7 bases between. CDR3 residues: CATSREGVEQYF. The CDR3 DNA reads TGTGCCACCAGCAGAGAAGGAGTGGAGCAGTACTTC.

The CDR3 nucleotides are TGTGCCAGCAGCCAAGCAGGGATGAACAATGAGCAGTTCTTC. This gives the protein CASSQAGMNNEQFF. This chain uses TRBV2 with TRBJ2-1, with D perhaps matching TRBD1 (5 bases). The V gene's germline CDR1 is SNHLY and CDR2 FYNNEI. This CDR3 is built from 14 residues. Trimming removed 6 bases from V and 5 bases from J, with 14 bases in between.

V usage is TRBV19 and J usage is TRBJ2-7; the D is unclear. Trimming removed 5 bases from V and 2 bases from J, with 13 bases in between. Germline V gene sequence: CDR1 LNHDA, CDR2 SQIVND (reference sequence). The CDR3 runs 14 residues. Written as DNA, the CDR3 is TGTGCCAGTAGTGAGGTCCGATCCACCTACGAGCAGTACTTC. Protein: CASSEVRSTYEQYF.

A single count supports this clone. The J gene is TRBJ1-1, the V gene TRBV3-1 (or the pseudogene TRBV3-2); no clear D. The CDR3 is 13 amino acids. The germline gives CDR1 LGHDT, CDR2 YNNKEL (reference sequence). V lost 2 bases and J lost 3, with 7 bases in between. The CDR3 loop reads CASSQTVHTEAFF. CDR3 sequence (DNA): TGTGCCAGCAGCCAAACAGTGCACACTGAAGCTTTCTTT.

The V call is TRBV5-1, the J call TRBJ1-1; 11 nucleotides agree with TRBD1. The V gene's germline CDR1 is SGHRS and CDR2 YFSETQ. The V and J ends lost 3 bases and 7 bases, in that order; junction bases with no gene match: 2. The length of the CDR3 is 13 residues. CDR3 coding DNA: TGCGCCAGCAGCTGGACAGGGGGCAATGAAGCTTTCTTT. Its protein product is CASSWTGGNEAFF.

The chain is built from TRBV11-2 and TRBJ2-7; the D is unclear. V lost 1 base and J 3 bases, leaving 4 bases between the germline ends. The CDR3 covers 12 residues. CDR1 is SGHAT and CDR2 is FQNNGV in the germline V gene. CDR3: CASSLVGYEQYF. CDR3 sequence (DNA): TGTGCCAGCAGCTTAGTCGGCTACGAGCAGTACTTC.